These 21 T cell receptor beta chains were all obtained from the same sample, sequenced in a study of Graves' ophthalmopathy and Graves' hyperthyroidism. The study amplified TCR beta CDR3 regions using RNA transcripts. HTBI-primed RT-PCR formed the first round, and a multiplex PCR formed the second. TCRdb recomputed calls from the multiplex PCR reads with MiXCR, one row per CDR3 protein. The table shows 620,000 or so distinct CDR3 sequences, with 20% to 25% occurring only once. Sequencing was done on a sample of peripheral blood. The receptors derive from a woman aged 18 to 35 with stable Graves' hyperthyroidism. Some clones in this sample may be carry-over from other donors' samples.

This clonotype was counted at least ten times. The V gene is TRBV7-2, the J gene TRBJ2-7; TRBD2 matches 7 bases. The V gene's germline CDR1 is SGHTA and CDR2 FQGNSA. There are 16 residues in the CDR3. Trimming at V came to 0 bases and at J to 1 base, leaving 6 bases not matched to a gene. The DNA of the CDR3 is TGTGCCAGCAGCTTAGCCTATTTAGCGGGTTCCTACGAGCAGTACTTC. Protein: CASSLAYLAGSYEQYF. Complete variable domain (other parts from reference TRBV7-2 and TRBJ2-7): GAGVSQSPSNKVTEKGKDVELRCDPISGHTALYWYRQSLGQGLEFLIYFQGNSAPDKSGLPSDRFSAERTGGSVSTLTIQRTQQEDSAVYLCASSLAYLAGSYEQYFGPGTRLTVT.

The rearrangement links TRBV6-5 to TRBJ2-7; D gene ambiguous. Trimming stripped 2 bases from V and 2 bases from J, with 7 bases between. The CDR3 consists of 13 residues. CDR1 and CDR2 from the germline V gene are MNHEY and SVGAGI. CDR3 sequence: CASSYDLAYEQYF. CDR3 DNA sequence: TGTGCCAGCAGTTACGACTTAGCCTACGAGCAGTACTTC.

This clonotype was seen more than once but under ten times. The genes are TRBV24-1 and TRBJ2-1, with D unclear. Trimming cost V 2 bases and J 8 bases, with 3 bases left between them. The CDR3 has 11 amino acids. Germline-derived CDR1 and CDR2 are KGHDR and SFDVKD. DNA of the CDR3: TGTGCCACCAGTGATTACGATGAGCAGTTCTTC. Its protein product is CATSDYDEQFF.

CDR3 nucleotides: TGTGCCAGCTACACTGGAACTACCTACGAGCAGTACGTC. The encoded protein is CASYTGTTYEQYV. This chain uses TRBV6-1 with TRBJ2-7; D remains unclear. This CDR3 is 13 amino acids long. Trimming took off 8 bases at V and 2 bases at J, with 13 bases between the two ends. Germline V gene lookup returns CDR1 MNHNS and CDR2 SASEGT.

Many counts were recorded for this clonotype. The chain is built from TRBV13 and TRBJ2-5, with TRBD1 matching 9 bases. This CDR3 comprises 15 residues. With V trimmed by 5 bases and J by 3 bases, 7 bases remained unmatched. Germline lookup yields CDR1 PRHDT and CDR2 FYEKMQ (reference sequence). The CDR3 DNA reads TGTGCCAGCAGCACTAACAGGGGGCTAGAAGAGACCCAGTACTTC. Its translation is CASSTNRGLEETQYF.

This chain links TRBV20-1 with TRBJ2-7; TRBD2 matches 13 bases. V gave up 6 bases and J gave up 3 bases; unmatched junction bases: 17. Germline assignment: CDR1 DFQATT and CDR2 SNEGSKA (reference sequence). The CDR3 covers 18 residues. The CDR3: CSASYYTPGLAGIYEQYF. CDR3 DNA: TGCAGTGCCAGTTATTATACACCGGGACTAGCGGGGATCTACGAGCAGTACTTC.

V usage is TRBV27 and J usage is TRBJ1-2, with D possibly being TRBD1 (5 bases). V was pared by 5 bases and J by 9 bases, with 10 bases between. This CDR3 is built from 11 residues. Germline V gene lookup returns CDR1 MNHEY and CDR2 SMNVEV (reference sequence). Written as DNA, the CDR3 is TGTGCCAGCAGTCCCCAGGGTAGCTACACCTTC. Its protein is CASSPQGSYTF.

This clonotype was counted ten times or more. V is TRBV12-3 or TRBV12-4 and J is TRBJ1-5; maybe TRBD1 (5 bases). V was shortened by 4 bases and J by 3 bases, with 7 bases between the two germline ends. This CDR3 is built from 13 residues. CDR3 in amino acids: CASSWDVNQPQHF. The DNA of the CDR3 is TGTGCCAGCAGTTGGGACGTCAATCAGCCCCAGCATTTT.

This clonotype was detected ten times or more. The gene calls are TRBV30 and TRBJ2-2; the D gene is possibly TRBD1 (5 bases). V lost 4 bases, J lost 7 bases, and 7 bases lay in between. This CDR3 has 11 amino acids. CDR1 GTSNPN and CDR2 SVGIG come from the germline V gene (reference sequence). CDR3 sequence reads: CAWIGVGELFF. CDR3 bases: TGTGCCTGGATAGGGGTCGGGGAGCTGTTTTTT. The complete variable domain, with remaining parts taken from reference TRBV30 and TRBJ2-2, reads SQTIHQWPATLVQPVGSPLSLECTVEGTSNPNLYWYRQAAGRGLQLLFYSVGIGQISSEVPQNLSASRPQDRQFILSSKKLLLSDSGFYLCAWIGVGELFFGEGSRLTVL.

This clonotype was recorded many times. The chain joins TRBV2 to TRBJ2-7; 9 bases fit TRBD1. Germline V gene data show CDR1 as SNHLY and CDR2 as FYNNEI. The CDR3 is 12 amino acids. The junction had 3 bases not matched to a gene; V was cut back by 6 bases and J by 6 bases. This CDR3 reads CASRDRGREQYF. The DNA of the CDR3 is TGTGCCAGCAGGGACAGGGGTCGCGAGCAGTACTTC.

In this sample, this clonotype turned up many times. This chain connects TRBV27 to TRBJ1-6; the D is unclear. In germline, CDR1 is MNHEY, CDR2 SMNVEV (reference sequence). The CDR3 is 12 residues long. Trimming pared 4 bases from V and 7 bases from J, leaving 5 bases between. This chain's CDR3 is CASSYENSPLHF. The CDR3 region has the DNA TGTGCCAGCAGTTACGAGAATTCACCCCTCCACTTT.

This clonotype was observed many times. The V call is TRBV12-3 or TRBV12-4, the J call TRBJ2-5; TRBD1 aligns across 10 bases. The CDR3 is 16 residues long. V shed 3 bases, J shed 5 bases, and the junction held 9 bases outside the gene matches. The CDR3 reads CASSFGPGTGAETQYF. The CDR3 nucleotides read TGTGCCAGCAGTTTCGGTCCCGGGACAGGGGCGGAGACCCAGTACTTC.

This rearrangement joins TRBV6-5 to TRBJ2-5; D not resolved. Germline V gives CDR1 MNHEY, CDR2 SVGAGI. This CDR3 spans 14 amino acids. Trimming pared 0 bases from V and 7 bases from J, leaving 12 bases between. The CDR3 sequence is CASSYSAAQVTQYF. The CDR3 DNA sequence: TGTGCCAGCAGTTACTCTGCGGCCCAGGTGACCCAGTACTTC.

The rearrangement uses TRBV4-2 and TRBJ2-7; D unclear. The germline V gene has CDR1 LGHNA and CDR2 YNFKEQ. V was trimmed by 4 bases and J by 0 bases, leaving 10 bases between them. The CDR3 is 14 amino acids. This chain's CDR3 is CASSPTLGSYEQYF. In DNA form, the CDR3 reads TGTGCCAGCAGCCCTACGCTCGGCTCCTACGAGCAGTACTTC.

The table lists this clonotype with many counts. The chain combines TRBV6-1 with TRBJ1-5; TRBD1 matches 7 bases. Germline assignment: CDR1 MNHNS and CDR2 SASEGT. The junction had 3 bases not matched to a gene; V was cut back by 1 base and J by 9 bases. The CDR3 spans 13 residues. The CDR3 region has the DNA TGTGCCAGCAGTGAAGAGACAGGGCGGCCCCAGCATTTT. Its translation is CASSEETGRPQHF.

This rearrangement joins TRBV11-2 to TRBJ2-4; D might be TRBD2 (5 bases). The germline V gene encodes CDR1 SGHAT and CDR2 FQNNGV. The CDR3 length is 13 residues. V shed 5 bases and J shed 14 bases, with 19 bases lying between them. The chain's CDR3 is CASSALKDLKKYF. The CDR3 region has the DNA TGTGCCAGCAGCGCCTTGAAGGACTTAAAGAAGTACTTC.

The sample holds many counts of this clonotype. CDR3 in amino acids: CAWKNPQGLWYGYTF. Here the CDR3 DNA reads TGTGCCTGGAAAAACCCGCAGGGATTGTGGTATGGCTACACCTTC. J is TRBJ1-2 and V is TRBV30; D is possibly TRBD1 (5 bases). CDR1 and CDR2 (germline): GTSNPN, SVGIG (reference sequence). V lost 4 bases and J 5 bases, leaving 20 bases between the germline ends. This CDR3 is 15 amino acids long. Based on the CDR3 plus reference TRBV30 and TRBJ1-2, the full variable domain is SQTIHQWPATLVQPVGSPLSLECTVEGTSNPNLYWYRQAAGRGLQLLFYSVGIGQISSEVPQNLSASRPQDRQFILSSKKLLLSDSGFYLCAWKNPQGLWYGYTFGSGTRLTVV.

The J gene is TRBJ2-7, the V gene TRBV6-2 or TRBV6-3; TRBD1 is a possible D gene (5 bases). Germline CDR1 and CDR2: MNHEY and SVGEGT. CDR3 length equals 15 residues. V lost 0 bases to trimming and J lost 3 bases, with 12 bases between them. The CDR3 sequence is CASSYSSTANYEQYF. As DNA, the CDR3 is TGTGCCAGCAGTTACTCCTCGACAGCGAACTACGAGCAGTACTTC.

The chain links TRBV2 to TRBJ1-2; TRBD1 agrees at 7 bases. The CDR3 is 13 residues long. Germline loops: CDR1 SNHLY, CDR2 FYNNEI. V dropped 8 bases and J dropped 8; count of bases not matched to a gene: 11. The CDR3 region has the DNA TGTGCCAGCGGCGTGACAGGGAGCGACGGCTACACCTTC. As protein: CASGVTGSDGYTF.

This chain links TRBV28 with TRBJ1-1, with a weak D call TRBD1 (6 bases). CDR1 and CDR2 from the germline V gene are MDHEN and SYDVKM. The CDR3 totals 17 residues. Trimming took off 4 bases at V and 2 bases at J, with 20 bases between the two ends. The CDR3 DNA reads as TGTGCCAGCAGTTCTCCCGGGACACCCGACAGAAACACTGAAGCTTTCTTT. Translating it yields CASSSPGTPDRNTEAFF.

The table lists this clonotype with a few counts. CDR3 amino acids: CSANPRLTGSYGYTF. CDR3 DNA sequence: TGCAGTGCTAACCCTAGACTGACAGGGAGCTATGGCTACACCTTC. The rearrangement links TRBV20-1 to TRBJ1-2, with 7 bases that match TRBD1. V gave up 4 bases and J gave up 4 bases; unmatched junction bases: 12. CDR3 length equals 15 residues. Germline V CDR1 and CDR2: DFQATT, SNEGSKA (reference sequence).